Presented here are 9 T cell receptor beta chains from one specimen sequenced in a study of T cell changes during pregnancy in multiple sclerosis. Sequencing was performed with immunoSEQ multiplex PCR; in TCRdb, only in-frame clones are kept and a portion is missing. The sample contains about 20,000 clones, 75% to 90% of which appear only once. The material sequenced was CD8+ T cells from peripheral blood mononuclear cells, taken after pregnancy. These receptors originate from a female donor in good health, enrolled as a control in a pregnancy study.

The gene calls are TRBV4-3 and TRBJ2-1; D perhaps matches TRBD1 (7 bases). Germline V lookup: CDR1 LGHNA, CDR2 YSLEER. CDR3 length: 17 residues. V shed 0 bases and J shed 7 bases, with 19 bases lying between them. In DNA, the CDR3 is TGCGCCAGCAGCCAAGATTGGGAGGAGGGGGCGCTAAATGAGCAGTTCTTC. Residues: CASSQDWEEGALNEQFF.

A word on this clone: This specimen includes other DNA sequences encoding the same CDR3. CDR3 protein: CASSLEASGSSYNEQFF. In nucleotides, the CDR3 is TGCGCCAGCAGCTTGGAGGCTAGCGGGAGTTCCTACAATGAGCAGTTCTTC. The rearrangement joins TRBV5-1 to TRBJ2-1; TRBD2 matches at 10 bases. The junction had 4 bases not matched to a gene; V was cut back by 0 bases and J by 1 base. Germline loops: CDR1 SGHRS, CDR2 YFSETQ. CDR3 length equals 17 residues.

V usage is TRBV11-3 and J usage is TRBJ2-5; 7 bases align to TRBD1. CDR1 SGHNT and CDR2 YENEEA come from the germline V gene. With V trimmed by 3 bases and J by 1 base, 2 bases remained unmatched. The CDR3 consists of 14 residues. The CDR3 region is CASSFRGSQETQYF. Here the CDR3 DNA reads TGTGCCAGCAGCTTCAGGGGGTCCCAAGAGACCCAGTACTTC.

This chain connects TRBV27 to TRBJ1-3; D possibly corresponds to TRBD1 (5 bases). The V end lost 2 bases, the J end lost 0 bases, and 8 bases lay between the germline ends. CDR1 is MNHEY and CDR2 is SMNVEV in the germline V gene (reference sequence). CDR3 length: 15 residues. Here the CDR3 reads CASSLTGDSGNTIYF. For the CDR3, the DNA is TGTGCCAGCAGTTTAACAGGAGACTCTGGAAACACCATATATTTT.

The genes are TRBV4-1 and TRBJ2-2, with 7 bases fitting TRBD1. This CDR3 region has 13 residues. Germline V gene sequence: CDR1 MGHRA, CDR2 YSYEKL. V lost 4 bases, J lost 4 bases, and 0 bases stayed unmatched. In DNA form, the CDR3 reads TGCGCCAGCAGCCGACAGGGCACCGGGGAGCTGTTTTTT. This translates into CASSRQGTGELFF.

By share of the sample, this clone is medium-sized (0.01 to 0.1%). This sequence joins TRBV13 and TRBJ2-4, with 11 bases lining up with TRBD2. Germline V CDR1 and CDR2: PRHDT, FYEKMQ (reference sequence). J gave up 0 bases and V 1 base, and 11 bases lay outside the gene matches. The CDR3 is made up of 20 amino acids. The chain's CDR3 is CASSLEGSSGGTLAKNIQYF. The CDR3 DNA reads as TGTGCCAGCAGCTTAGAGGGCTCTAGCGGGGGGACCCTAGCCAAAAACATTCAGTACTTC.

The chain joins TRBV29-1 to TRBJ1-2; weak D call: TRBD1 (6 bases). The V gene lost 3 bases and the J gene lost 4 bases, with 9 bases spanning the gap. The CDR3 covers 12 residues. CDR1 SQVTM and CDR2 ANQGSEA come from the germline V gene. DNA of the CDR3: TGCAGCGTTGATGCCAGGGGCTATGGCTACACCTTC. Protein sequence: CSVDARGYGYTF.

Comment on this clone: At the DNA level, this CDR3 is encoded by other sequences in the same sample as well. V gene TRBV7-8 combines with J gene TRBJ1-1, with D unresolved. Deletions cut 2 bases from V and 2 bases from J, with 3 bases between. Germline CDR1 reads SGHVS; CDR2 reads FQNEAQ. This CDR3 is built from 12 residues. CDR3 DNA sequence: TGTGCCAGCAGCTTACTAAACACTGAAGCTTTCTTT. Translated, it gives CASSLLNTEAFF.

The chain carries TRBV11-2 and TRBJ2-5, with 13 bases that match TRBD2. Germline trimming cut 0 bases from V and 9 bases from J; bases unmatched to any gene: 4. The germline gives CDR1 SGHAT, CDR2 FQNNGV. This CDR3 is 15 amino acids long. The CDR3 nucleotides are TGTGCCAGCAGCTTAGATGGGACTAGCGGGAACGCCCAGTACTTC. Its protein is CASSLDGTSGNAQYF. Using reference TRBV11-2 and TRBJ2-5 for the parts outside the CDR3, the full variable domain is EAGVAQSPRYKIIEKRQSVAFWCNPISGHATLYWYQQILGQGPKLLIQFQNNGVVDDSQLPKDRFSAERLKGVDSTLKIQPAKLEDSAVYLCASSLDGTSGNAQYFGPGTRLLVL.